A selection of T cell receptor beta chains follows, all from one sample in a study of blood T cells in healthy people across ages. TCRdb ran MiXCR on the 5' RACE reads and lists one entry per CDR3 protein. Of 550,000 to 600,000 distinct CDR3 sequences listed, 40% to 50% were seen once; the top ten hold 20% to 25%. Sequences were obtained from blood. The origin of the receptors is an elderly man in good health. The CDR3 runs from the conserved cysteine through the conserved F or W. D genes are given only for firm matches.

CDR3aa: CASRIGGQVTGELFF
v_gene: TRBV7-9
j_gene: TRBJ2-2
d_gene: NA

CDR3aa: CAISTGQGNQETQYF
v_gene: TRBV10-3
j_gene: TRBJ2-5
d_gene: TRBD1

CDR3aa: CASSPRQLSTDTQYF
v_gene: TRBV18
j_gene: TRBJ2-3
d_gene: NA

CDR3aa: CASSLMRDSYEQYF
v_gene: TRBV11-1
j_gene: TRBJ2-7
d_gene: NA

CDR3aa: CASSQDFIPGELFF
v_gene: TRBV4-3
j_gene: TRBJ2-2
d_gene: NA

CDR3aa: CASSAGIQRSPLHF
v_gene: TRBV7-2
j_gene: TRBJ1-6
d_gene: NA

CDR3aa: CASSLATGGETQYF
v_gene: TRBV5-1
j_gene: NA
d_gene: TRBD2

CDR3aa: CASSYFGPGQGYEQYF
v_gene: TRBV6-6
j_gene: NA
d_gene: TRBD1

CDR3aa: CASSPGMVHSPLHF
v_gene: TRBV7-2
j_gene: TRBJ1-6
d_gene: NA

CDR3aa: CASSSQRRKPQHF
v_gene: TRBV12-3/TRBV12-4
j_gene: TRBJ1-5
d_gene: NA

CDR3aa: CASSLRGGIRTDEQFF
v_gene: TRBV5-1
j_gene: TRBJ2-1
d_gene: TRBD2

CDR3aa: CASSLGGGGAYEQYF
v_gene: TRBV7-9
j_gene: TRBJ2-7
d_gene: TRBD2

CDR3aa: CSVERGDAEAFF
v_gene: TRBV29-1
j_gene: TRBJ1-1
d_gene: NA

CDR3aa: CASSYSGQGAKNIQYF
v_gene: TRBV6-5
j_gene: TRBJ2-4
d_gene: TRBD1

CDR3aa: CASSLTGTSGGASYNEQFF
v_gene: TRBV7-2
j_gene: TRBJ2-1
d_gene: TRBD2

CDR3aa: CASNQGGSYNSPLHF
v_gene: TRBV28
j_gene: TRBJ1-6
d_gene: TRBD1

CDR3aa: CASSRGGGLVVFVDEQFF
v_gene: TRBV6-2/TRBV6-3
j_gene: TRBJ2-1
d_gene: NA

CDR3aa: CASSPRTGDAYEQYF
v_gene: TRBV4-1
j_gene: TRBJ2-7
d_gene: TRBD1

CDR3aa: CASSYAFGSPGGRYEQYF
v_gene: TRBV6-5
j_gene: NA
d_gene: NA

CDR3aa: CSVNHNEQFF
v_gene: TRBV29-1
j_gene: TRBJ2-1
d_gene: NA

CDR3aa: CASRFNGHHQETQYF
v_gene: TRBV7-2
j_gene: TRBJ2-5
d_gene: NA

CDR3aa: CSAPGPSTDTQYF
v_gene: TRBV20-1
j_gene: TRBJ2-3
d_gene: NA

CDR3aa: CASSSDSEAFF
v_gene: TRBV12-3/TRBV12-4
j_gene: TRBJ1-1
d_gene: NA

CDR3aa: CASSKAQGVKSYEQYF
v_gene: TRBV21-1
j_gene: TRBJ2-7
d_gene: NA

CDR3aa: CSARDLGTGGKYQETQYF
v_gene: TRBV20-1
j_gene: TRBJ2-5
d_gene: TRBD1

CDR3aa: CASSYAAREDYEQYF
v_gene: TRBV6-6
j_gene: TRBJ2-7
d_gene: NA

CDR3aa: CASTLSVARGAKNIQYF
v_gene: TRBV12-3/TRBV12-4
j_gene: TRBJ2-4
d_gene: NA

CDR3aa: CASSSQPTGQQPQHF
v_gene: TRBV7-2
j_gene: TRBJ1-5
d_gene: TRBD1

CDR3aa: CASARQGDHEQYF
v_gene: TRBV18
j_gene: NA
d_gene: TRBD1

CDR3aa: CSARPTGGSWDYGYTF
v_gene: TRBV20-1
j_gene: TRBJ1-2
d_gene: TRBD1

CDR3aa: CASSQTEYHYTF
v_gene: TRBV3-1
j_gene: TRBJ1-2
d_gene: NA

CDR3aa: CASSQALGGHGYTF
v_gene: TRBV14
j_gene: TRBJ1-2
d_gene: NA

CDR3aa: CASSWTARSGANVLTF
v_gene: TRBV7-2
j_gene: TRBJ2-6
d_gene: NA

CDR3aa: CASSQDAGRGTEAFF
v_gene: TRBV4-3
j_gene: TRBJ1-1
d_gene: NA

CDR3aa: CASSFMGGEQYF
v_gene: TRBV7-2
j_gene: TRBJ2-4
d_gene: NA

CDR3aa: CSATPPDRNQPQHF
v_gene: TRBV20-1
j_gene: TRBJ1-5
d_gene: NA

CDR3aa: CATSEALGAGIYTDTQYF
v_gene: TRBV24-1
j_gene: TRBJ2-3
d_gene: NA

CDR3aa: CASSYPGTGLSSYEQYF
v_gene: TRBV6-6
j_gene: TRBJ2-7
d_gene: NA

CDR3aa: CASSEDRAFGEAFF
v_gene: TRBV5-1
j_gene: TRBJ1-1
d_gene: TRBD1

CDR3aa: CASSVLRGLAGRYNEQYF
v_gene: TRBV25-1
j_gene: TRBJ2-7
d_gene: TRBD2

CDR3aa: CASSRVDRYGYTF
v_gene: TRBV2
j_gene: TRBJ1-2
d_gene: NA

CDR3aa: CASSQVPGLAAYEQYF
v_gene: TRBV4-1
j_gene: TRBJ2-7
d_gene: TRBD2

CDR3aa: CASSLDITDTQYF
v_gene: TRBV5-1
j_gene: TRBJ2-3
d_gene: NA

CDR3aa: CASSPGQGFNAQYF
v_gene: TRBV27
j_gene: TRBJ2-5
d_gene: TRBD1

CDR3aa: CASSYQGNYGYTF
v_gene: TRBV6-2/TRBV6-3
j_gene: TRBJ1-2
d_gene: NA

CDR3aa: CASSLEMGQGVWGQFF
v_gene: TRBV5-1
j_gene: TRBJ2-1
d_gene: TRBD1

CDR3aa: CSVASGNLEGETQYF
v_gene: TRBV29-1
j_gene: TRBJ2-5
d_gene: TRBD2

CDR3aa: CSASPSGAYNEQFF
v_gene: TRBV20-1
j_gene: TRBJ2-1
d_gene: TRBD2

CDR3aa: CASVSRGAGHNEQFF
v_gene: TRBV2
j_gene: TRBJ2-1
d_gene: NA

CDR3aa: CASSDFSAGKNEQFF
v_gene: TRBV2
j_gene: TRBJ2-1
d_gene: TRBD2